The TCR beta chain described here comes from a study of blood T cell repertoires in COVID-19. The CDR3 covers 15 residues. Germline V lookup: CDR1 MNHEY, CDR2 SMNVEV (reference sequence). Trimming took 6 bases from V and 6 from J; bases not matched to a gene: 8. Recruitment covered roughly 24 US areas and drew participants whose ages spanned about 18 to 100 years. In the original analysis: For nucleated cells, counts were estimated from reference gene primer amplification. Generated by immunoSEQ multiplex PCR, the TCRdb table keeps only in-frame clones and is missing some. V, J and clone size derive from that table, while D and trimming were established from the DNA sequence. The repertoire has some 240,000 clones, around 83% of them found once; the top ten carry 5% to 7.5%.

This receptor was identified in a woman aged 45-65 years who had been exposed to COVID-19. The chain has TRBV27 and TRBJ2-3, with 11 positions matching TRBD2. The material sequenced was PBMCs or T cells enriched from blood (not recorded which). CDR3 sequence reads: CASSPVLAGADTQYF. The DNA of the CDR3 is TGTGCCAGCAGCCCGGTACTAGCGGGGGCGGATACGCAGTATTTT.